The T cell receptor beta chain described here comes from a study of blood T cell repertoires in COVID-19. About the study: Italy, Spain and the United States were the sources of the convalescent and acute COVID-19 samples. In each case, the material was cDNA or gDNA derived from T cells, B-cell-depleted T cells, or PBMCs.

The CDR3 is 12 amino acids. CDR1 and CDR2 from the germline V gene are ENHRY and SYGVKD. J lost 7 bases, V lost 10 bases, and 9 bases had no gene match. How the authors handled the data: Nucleated cell number was recorded as an estimate derived from reference gene primer amplification. This table comes from immunoSEQ multiplex PCR, and its TCRdb copy is limited to in-frame clones, with some not included. The V and J calls and clone size come from that table; D and trimming were worked out from the DNA. The sample shows about 88,000 clones, 87% of them seen only once. The gene calls are TRBV10-3 and TRBJ1-2, with 7 positions matching TRBD1. The clonotype comes from an older woman with COVID-19, enrolled during active disease. The specimen sequenced was peripheral blood. For the CDR3, the DNA is TGTGCCACGGGACAGACCAGGGGTGGCTACACCTTC. The encoded protein is CATGQTRGGYTF.